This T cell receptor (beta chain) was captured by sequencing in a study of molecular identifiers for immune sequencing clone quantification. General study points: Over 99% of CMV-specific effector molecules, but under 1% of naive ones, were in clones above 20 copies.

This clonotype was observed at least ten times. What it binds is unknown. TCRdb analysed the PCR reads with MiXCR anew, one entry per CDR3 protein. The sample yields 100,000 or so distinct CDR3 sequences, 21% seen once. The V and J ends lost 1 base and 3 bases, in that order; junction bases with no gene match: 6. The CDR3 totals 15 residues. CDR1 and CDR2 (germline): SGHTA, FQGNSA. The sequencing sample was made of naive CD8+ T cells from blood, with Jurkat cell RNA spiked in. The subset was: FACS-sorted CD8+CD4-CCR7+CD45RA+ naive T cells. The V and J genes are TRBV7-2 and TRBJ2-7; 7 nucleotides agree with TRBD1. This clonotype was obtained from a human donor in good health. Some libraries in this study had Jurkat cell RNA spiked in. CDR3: CASSLGTGASYEQYF. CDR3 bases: TGTGCCAGCAGCTTAGGGACAGGAGCGAGCTACGAGCAGTACTTC.